This TCR beta chain came from a study of CXCR3-negative and CXCR3-positive naive CD8 T cells. All CD8+ T cell subsets were sorted in triplicate at fewer than 350,000 cells each. Naive CD8+ T cells were CD45RO-CCR7+CD27+CD95-. Researchers prepared the TRB cDNA libraries using 5' RACE with UMI labels. TCRdb re-called the 5' RACE reads; one entry per CDR3 protein, DNA not given. This listing includes about 50,000 distinct CDR3 sequences. Germline CDR1 and CDR2: MDHEN and SYDVKM. This CDR3 region has 15 residues. For this clonotype: No antigen is known for it.

Findings and limits, study-wide: Hydrophobicity of TRB CDR3s was greater in CXCR3-positive naive cells than in CXCR3-negative naive cells. Memory CD8+ cells showed much lower diversity, while both naive subsets were comparably high. Comparison of naive CXCR3-negative and CXCR3-positive cells revealed similar TRBV-TRBJ usage, while memory cells differed.

The V and J genes are TRBV28 and TRBJ2-1; absent DNA, TCRdb's TRBD2 call cannot be checked. This receptor was obtained from a human donor in good health. Some clones in this sample may be carry-over from other donors' samples. The sequenced sample was naive CXCR3+ CD8+ T cells from blood. Stated subset: CD45RO-CCR7+CD27+CD95- naive CD8+ T cells expressing CXCR3 (TNR3+). The CDR3 sequence is CASTQTSGGISEQFF.